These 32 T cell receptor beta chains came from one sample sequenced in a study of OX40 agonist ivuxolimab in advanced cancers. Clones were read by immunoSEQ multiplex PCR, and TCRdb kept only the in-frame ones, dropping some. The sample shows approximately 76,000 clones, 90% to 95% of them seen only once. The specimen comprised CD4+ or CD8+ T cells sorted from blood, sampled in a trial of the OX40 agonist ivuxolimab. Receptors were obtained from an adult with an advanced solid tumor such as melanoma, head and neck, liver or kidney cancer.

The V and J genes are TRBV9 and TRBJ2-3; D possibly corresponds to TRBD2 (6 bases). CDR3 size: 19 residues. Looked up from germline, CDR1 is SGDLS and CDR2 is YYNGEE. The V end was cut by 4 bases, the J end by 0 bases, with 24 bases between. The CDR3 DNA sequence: TGTGCCAGCAGCCCCCGGGATAGCGGAGCCTTTAGGAGCACAGATACGCAGTATTTT. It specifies CASSPRDSGAFRSTDTQYF.

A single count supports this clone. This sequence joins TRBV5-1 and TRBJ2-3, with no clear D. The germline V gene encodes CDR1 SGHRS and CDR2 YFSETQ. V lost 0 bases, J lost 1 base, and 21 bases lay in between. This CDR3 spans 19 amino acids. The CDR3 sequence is CASSLEGGTSLLGTDTQYF. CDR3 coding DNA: TGCGCCAGCAGCTTGGAAGGCGGTACCTCTCTGCTGGGCACAGATACGCAGTATTTT.

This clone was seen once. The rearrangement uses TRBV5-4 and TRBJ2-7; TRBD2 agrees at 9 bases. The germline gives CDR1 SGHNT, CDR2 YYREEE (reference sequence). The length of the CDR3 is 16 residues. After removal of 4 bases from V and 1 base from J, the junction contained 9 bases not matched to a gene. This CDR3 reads CASSPPGAGGSYEQYF. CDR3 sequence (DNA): TGTGCCAGCAGCCCCCCGGGGGCGGGAGGGTCCTACGAGCAGTACTTC. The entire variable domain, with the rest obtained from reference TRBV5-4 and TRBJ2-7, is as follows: ETGVTQSPTHLIKTRGQQVTLRCSSQSGHNTVSWYQQALGQGPQFIFQYYREEENGRGNFPPRFSGLQFPNYSSELNVNALELDDSALYLCASSPPGAGGSYEQYFGPGTRLTVT.

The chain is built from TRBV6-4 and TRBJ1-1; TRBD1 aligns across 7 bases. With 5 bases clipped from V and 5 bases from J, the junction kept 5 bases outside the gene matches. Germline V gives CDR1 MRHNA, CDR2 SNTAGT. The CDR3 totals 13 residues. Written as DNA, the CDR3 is TGTGCCAGCAGTCCCGACAGGGCGACTGAAGCTTTCTTT. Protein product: CASSPDRATEAFF.

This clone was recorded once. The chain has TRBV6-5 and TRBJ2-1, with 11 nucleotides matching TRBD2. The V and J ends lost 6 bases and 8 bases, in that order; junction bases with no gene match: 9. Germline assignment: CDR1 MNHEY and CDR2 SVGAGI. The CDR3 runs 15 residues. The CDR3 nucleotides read TGTGCCAGCAGCCCCGGGACTAGCGGAGGGGATGAGCAGTTCTTC. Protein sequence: CASSPGTSGGDEQFF.

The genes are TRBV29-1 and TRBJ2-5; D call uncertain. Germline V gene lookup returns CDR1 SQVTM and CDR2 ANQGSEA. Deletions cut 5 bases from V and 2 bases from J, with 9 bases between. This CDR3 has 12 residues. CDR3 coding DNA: TGCAGCGTTCGACAAATTCAAGAGACCCAGTACTTC. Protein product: CSVRQIQETQYF.

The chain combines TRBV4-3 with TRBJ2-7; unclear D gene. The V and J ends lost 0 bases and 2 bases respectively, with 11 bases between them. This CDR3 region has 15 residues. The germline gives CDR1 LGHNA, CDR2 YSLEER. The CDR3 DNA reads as TGCGCCAGCAGCCAAGAGCTGGGTTCAGCCTACGAGCAGTACTTC. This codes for CASSQELGSAYEQYF.

The DNA of the CDR3 is TGTGCCAGCAGCCCCTTGTGGGGTGGCCTTTCCGAGCAGTACTTC. Its protein product is CASSPLWGGLSEQYF. The genes are TRBV14 and TRBJ2-7; D uncertain. CDR1 and CDR2 (germline): SGHDN, FVKESK. Trimming took off 4 bases at V and 6 bases at J, with 19 bases between the two ends. This CDR3 region has 15 residues.

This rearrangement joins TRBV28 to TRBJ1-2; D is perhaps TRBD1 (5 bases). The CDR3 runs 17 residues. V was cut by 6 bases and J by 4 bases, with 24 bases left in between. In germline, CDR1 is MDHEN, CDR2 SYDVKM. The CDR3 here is CASSARVPGRRIYGYTF. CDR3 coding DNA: TGTGCCAGCAGCGCCCGAGTCCCGGGACGGAGGATCTATGGCTACACCTTC.

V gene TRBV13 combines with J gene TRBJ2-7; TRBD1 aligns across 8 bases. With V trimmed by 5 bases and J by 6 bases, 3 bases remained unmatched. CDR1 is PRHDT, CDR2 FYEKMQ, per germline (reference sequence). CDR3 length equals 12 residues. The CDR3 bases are TGTGCCAGCAGCCACACAGGGGGCGAGCAGTACTTC. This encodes CASSHTGGEQYF. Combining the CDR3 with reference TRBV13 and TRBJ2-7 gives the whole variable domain AAGVIQSPRHLIKEKRETATLKCYPIPRHDTVYWYQQGPGQDPQFLISFYEKMQSDKGSIPDRFSAQQFSDYHSELNMSSLELGDSALYFCASSHTGGEQYFGPGTRLTVT.

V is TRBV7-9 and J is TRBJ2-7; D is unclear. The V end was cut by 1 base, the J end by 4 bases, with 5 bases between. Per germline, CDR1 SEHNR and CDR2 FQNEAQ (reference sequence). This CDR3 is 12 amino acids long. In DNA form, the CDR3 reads TGTGCCAGCAGCTTAGGCCAGTACGAGCAGTACTTC. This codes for CASSLGQYEQYF. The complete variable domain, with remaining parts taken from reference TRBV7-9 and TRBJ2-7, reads DTGVSQNPRHKITKRGQNVTFRCDPISEHNRLYWYRQTLGQGPEFLTYFQNEAQLEKSRLLSDRFSAERPKGSFSTLEIQRTEQGDSAMYLCASSLGQYEQYFGPGTRLTVT.

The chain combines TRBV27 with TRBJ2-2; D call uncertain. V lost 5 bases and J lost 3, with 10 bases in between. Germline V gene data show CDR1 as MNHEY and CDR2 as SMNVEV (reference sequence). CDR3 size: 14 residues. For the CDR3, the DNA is TGTGCCAGCAGTCCCCCCCAACACACCGGGGAGCTGTTTTTT. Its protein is CASSPPQHTGELFF.

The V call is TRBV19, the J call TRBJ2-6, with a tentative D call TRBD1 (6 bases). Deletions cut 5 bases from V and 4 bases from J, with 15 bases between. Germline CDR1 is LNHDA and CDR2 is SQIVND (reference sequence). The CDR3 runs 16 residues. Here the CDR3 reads CASSPTGHSGANVLTF. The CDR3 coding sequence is TGTGCCAGTAGTCCCACGGGACACTCGGGGGCCAACGTCCTGACTTTC.

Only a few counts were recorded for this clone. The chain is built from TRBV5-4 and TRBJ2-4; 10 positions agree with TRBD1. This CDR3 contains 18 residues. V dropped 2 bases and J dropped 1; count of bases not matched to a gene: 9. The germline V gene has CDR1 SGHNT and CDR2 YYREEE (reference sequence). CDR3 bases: TGTGCCAGCAGCTTCGAGTACGTGGGACAGGGGGCCAAAAACATTCAGTACTTC. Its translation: CASSFEYVGQGAKNIQYF.

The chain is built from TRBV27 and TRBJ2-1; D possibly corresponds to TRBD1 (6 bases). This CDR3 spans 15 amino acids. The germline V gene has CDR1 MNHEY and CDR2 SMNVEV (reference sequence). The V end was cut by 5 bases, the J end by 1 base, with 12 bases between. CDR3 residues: CASSLRGFSYNEQFF. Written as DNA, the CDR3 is TGTGCCAGCAGTCTGAGGGGGTTTTCCTACAATGAGCAGTTCTTC.

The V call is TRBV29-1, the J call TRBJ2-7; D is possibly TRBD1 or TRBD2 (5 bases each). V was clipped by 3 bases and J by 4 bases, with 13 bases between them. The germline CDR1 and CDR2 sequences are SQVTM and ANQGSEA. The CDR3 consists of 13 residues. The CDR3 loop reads CSVDGTWGYEQYF. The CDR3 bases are TGCAGCGTTGACGGGACCTGGGGGTACGAGCAGTACTTC.

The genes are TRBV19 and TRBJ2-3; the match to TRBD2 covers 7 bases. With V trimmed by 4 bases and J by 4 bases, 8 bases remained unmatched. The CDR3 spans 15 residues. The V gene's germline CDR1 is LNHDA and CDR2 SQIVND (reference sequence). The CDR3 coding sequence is TGTGCCAGTAGTAACAGGCGGGAGTTCGCAGATACGCAGTATTTT. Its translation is CASSNRREFADTQYF.

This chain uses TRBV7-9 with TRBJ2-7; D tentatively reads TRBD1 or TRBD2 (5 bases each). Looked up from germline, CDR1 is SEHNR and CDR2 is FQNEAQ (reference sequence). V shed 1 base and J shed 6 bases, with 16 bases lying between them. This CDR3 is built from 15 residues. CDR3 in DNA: TGTGCCAGCAGCTTAGGGGGCCTAGCTTCGGGCGAGCAGTACTTC. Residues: CASSLGGLASGEQYF.

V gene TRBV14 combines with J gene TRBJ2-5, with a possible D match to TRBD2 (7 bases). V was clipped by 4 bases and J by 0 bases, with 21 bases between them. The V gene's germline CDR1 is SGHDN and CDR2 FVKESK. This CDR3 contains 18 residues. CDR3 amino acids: CASSRQKGRGTYQETQYF. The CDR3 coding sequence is TGTGCCAGCAGCCGCCAAAAGGGGAGGGGGACGTACCAAGAGACCCAGTACTTC.

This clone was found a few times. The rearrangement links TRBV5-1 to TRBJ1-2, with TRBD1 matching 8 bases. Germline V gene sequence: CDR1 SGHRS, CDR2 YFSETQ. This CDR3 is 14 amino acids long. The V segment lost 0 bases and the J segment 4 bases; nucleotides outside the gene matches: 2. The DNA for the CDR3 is TGCGCCAGCAGCTTGGGGACAGGGCCCTATGGCTACACCTTC. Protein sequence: CASSLGTGPYGYTF.

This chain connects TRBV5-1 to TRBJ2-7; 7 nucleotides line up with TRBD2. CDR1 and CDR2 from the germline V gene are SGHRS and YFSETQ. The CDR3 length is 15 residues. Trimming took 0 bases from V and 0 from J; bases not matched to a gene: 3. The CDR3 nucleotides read TGCGCCAGCAGCTTGGCAAGCGGGATCTCCTACGAGCAGTACTTC. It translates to CASSLASGISYEQYF.

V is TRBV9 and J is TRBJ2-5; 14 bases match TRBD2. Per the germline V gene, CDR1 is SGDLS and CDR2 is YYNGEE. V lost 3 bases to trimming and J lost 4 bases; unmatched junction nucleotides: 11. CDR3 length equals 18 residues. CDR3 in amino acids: CASSDPSGLAGVGETQYF. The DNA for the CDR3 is TGTGCCAGCAGCGATCCTTCGGGACTAGCGGGAGTAGGAGAGACCCAGTACTTC.

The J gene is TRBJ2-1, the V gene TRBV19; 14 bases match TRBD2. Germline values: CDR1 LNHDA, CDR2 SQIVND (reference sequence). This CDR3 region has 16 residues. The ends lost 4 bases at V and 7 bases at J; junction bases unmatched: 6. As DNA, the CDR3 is TGTGCCAGTAGTACGACTAGCGGGAGGGCCTGGAATGAGCAGTTCTTC. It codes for CASSTTSGRAWNEQFF.

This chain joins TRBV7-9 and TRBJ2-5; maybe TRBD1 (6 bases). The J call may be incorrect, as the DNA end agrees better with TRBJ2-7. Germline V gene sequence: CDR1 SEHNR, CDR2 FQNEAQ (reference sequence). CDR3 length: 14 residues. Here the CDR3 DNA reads TGTGCCAGCAACCCGACAGGCAGTTTCGGCGAGCAGTACTTC. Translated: CASNPTGSFGEQYF.

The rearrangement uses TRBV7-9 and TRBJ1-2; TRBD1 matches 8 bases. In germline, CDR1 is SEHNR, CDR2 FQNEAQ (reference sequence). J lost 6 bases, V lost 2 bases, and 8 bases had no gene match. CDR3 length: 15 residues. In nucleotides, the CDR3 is TGTGCCAGCAGCTTAACTGACAGGGGAGGGGATGGCTACACCTTC. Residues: CASSLTDRGGDGYTF.

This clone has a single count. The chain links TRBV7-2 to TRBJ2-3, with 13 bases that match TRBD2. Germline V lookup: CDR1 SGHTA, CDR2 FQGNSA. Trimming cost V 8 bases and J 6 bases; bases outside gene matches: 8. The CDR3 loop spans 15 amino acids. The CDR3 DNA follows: TGTGCCAGCCTGCAGGGACTAGCGGGATTGGATACGCAGTATTTT. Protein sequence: CASLQGLAGLDTQYF.

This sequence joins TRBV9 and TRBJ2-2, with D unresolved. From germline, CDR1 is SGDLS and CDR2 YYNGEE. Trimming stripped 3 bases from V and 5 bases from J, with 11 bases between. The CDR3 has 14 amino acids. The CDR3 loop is CASSAPGATGELFF. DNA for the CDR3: TGTGCCAGCAGCGCCCCCGGAGCGACCGGGGAGCTGTTTTTT.

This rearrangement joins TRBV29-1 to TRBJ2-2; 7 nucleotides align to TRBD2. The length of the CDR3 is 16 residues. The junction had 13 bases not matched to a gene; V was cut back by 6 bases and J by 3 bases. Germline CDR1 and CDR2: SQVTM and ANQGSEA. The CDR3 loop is CSVRNRAGEDTGELFF. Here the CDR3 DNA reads TGCAGCGTGCGGAATCGGGCGGGAGAGGACACCGGGGAGCTGTTTTTT.

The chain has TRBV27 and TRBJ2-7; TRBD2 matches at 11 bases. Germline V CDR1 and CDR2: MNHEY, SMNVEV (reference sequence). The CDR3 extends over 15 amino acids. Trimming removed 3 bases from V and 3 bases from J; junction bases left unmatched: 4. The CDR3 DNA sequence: TGTGCCAGCAGTTTTGGGCTAGCGGGAGGCTACGAGCAGTACTTC. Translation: CASSFGLAGGYEQYF.

For the CDR3, the DNA is TGTGCCAGCAGTTTTAGCGGGGCTAACAATGAGCAGTTCTTC. As protein: CASSFSGANNEQFF. The rearrangement joins TRBV11-2 to TRBJ2-1; 8 positions match TRBD2. Germline CDR1 is SGHAT and CDR2 is FQNNGV. This CDR3 region has 14 residues. J gave up 5 bases and V 6 bases, and 6 bases lay outside the gene matches. Looking up the rest from reference TRBV11-2 and TRBJ2-1 gives the full variable domain: EAGVAQSPRYKIIEKRQSVAFWCNPISGHATLYWYQQILGQGPKLLIQFQNNGVVDDSQLPKDRFSAERLKGVDSTLKIQPAKLEDSAVYLCASSFSGANNEQFFGPGTRLTVL.

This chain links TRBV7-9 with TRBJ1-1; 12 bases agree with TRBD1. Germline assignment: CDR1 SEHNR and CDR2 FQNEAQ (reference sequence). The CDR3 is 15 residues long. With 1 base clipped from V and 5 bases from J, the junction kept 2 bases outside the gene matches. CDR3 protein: CASSLGDRGRTEAFF. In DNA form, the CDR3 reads TGTGCCAGCAGCTTAGGGGACAGGGGGCGAACTGAAGCTTTCTTT. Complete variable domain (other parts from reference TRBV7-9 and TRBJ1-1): DTGVSQNPRHKITKRGQNVTFRCDPISEHNRLYWYRQTLGQGPEFLTYFQNEAQLEKSRLLSDRFSAERPKGSFSTLEIQRTEQGDSAMYLCASSLGDRGRTEAFFGQGTRLTVV.

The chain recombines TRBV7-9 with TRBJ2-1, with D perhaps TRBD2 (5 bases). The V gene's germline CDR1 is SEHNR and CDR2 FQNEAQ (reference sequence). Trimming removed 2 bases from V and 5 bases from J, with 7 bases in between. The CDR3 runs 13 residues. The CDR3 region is CASSLLRDNEQFF. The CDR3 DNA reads TGTGCCAGCAGCTTACTGAGGGACAATGAGCAGTTCTTC.